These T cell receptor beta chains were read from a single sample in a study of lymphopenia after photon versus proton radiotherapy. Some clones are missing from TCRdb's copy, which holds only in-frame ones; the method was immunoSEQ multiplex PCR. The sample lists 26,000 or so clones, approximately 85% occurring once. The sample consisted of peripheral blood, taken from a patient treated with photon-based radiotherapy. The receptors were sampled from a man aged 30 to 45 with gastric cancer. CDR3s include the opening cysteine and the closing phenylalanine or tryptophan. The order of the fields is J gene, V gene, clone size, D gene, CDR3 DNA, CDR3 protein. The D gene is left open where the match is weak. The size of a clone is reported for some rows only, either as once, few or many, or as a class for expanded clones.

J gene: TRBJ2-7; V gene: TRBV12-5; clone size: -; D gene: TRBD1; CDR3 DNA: TGTGCTAGTGGTTTGGCGAGGACAGGGGGCTACGAGCAGTACTTC; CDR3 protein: CASGLARTGGYEQYF
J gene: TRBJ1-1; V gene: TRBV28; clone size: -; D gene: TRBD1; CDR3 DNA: TGTGCCAGCAGTGTCAGGGGGCGCGCCACTGAAGCTTTCTTT; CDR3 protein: CASSVRGRATEAFF
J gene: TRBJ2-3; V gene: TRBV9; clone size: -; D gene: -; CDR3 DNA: TGTGCCAGCAGCGTAGACGCGGGGACCTTCACAGATACGCAGTATTTT; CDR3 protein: CASSVDAGTFTDTQYF
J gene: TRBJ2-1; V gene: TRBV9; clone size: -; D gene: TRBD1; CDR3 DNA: TGTGCCAGCAGCGTAGGGGGACAGCCGAATGAGCAGTTCTTC; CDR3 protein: CASSVGGQPNEQFF
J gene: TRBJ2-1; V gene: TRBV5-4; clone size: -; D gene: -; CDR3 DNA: TGTGCCAGCGTCGGGGCGGGGTCCCCTCAGGAGCAGTTCTTC; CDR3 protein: CASVGAGSPQEQFF
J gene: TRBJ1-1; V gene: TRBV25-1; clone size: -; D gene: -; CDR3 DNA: TGTGCCACCAGGAGGGGGAACACTGAAGCTTTCTTT; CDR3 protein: CATRRGNTEAFF
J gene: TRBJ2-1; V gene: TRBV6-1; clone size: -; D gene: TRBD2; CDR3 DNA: TGTGCCAGCAGTGAAGCGCGGCCTAGCGGGGGGCAAAACAATGAGCAGTTCTTC; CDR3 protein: CASSEARPSGGQNNEQFF
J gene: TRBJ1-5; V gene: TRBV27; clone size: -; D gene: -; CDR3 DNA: TGTGCCAGCGGGCAGGGTCGCAATCAGCCCCAGCATTTT; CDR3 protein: CASGQGRNQPQHF
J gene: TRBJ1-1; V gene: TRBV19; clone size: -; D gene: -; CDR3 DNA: TGTGCCAGTAGTCCCAAGCGGGCGTTCAGGGGATTCCCTGAAGCTTTCTTT; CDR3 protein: CASSPKRAFRGFPEAFF
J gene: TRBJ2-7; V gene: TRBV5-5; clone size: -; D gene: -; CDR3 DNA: TGTGCCAGCAGCTTGGAGGGGGTTGGCGAGCAGTACTTC; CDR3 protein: CASSLEGVGEQYF
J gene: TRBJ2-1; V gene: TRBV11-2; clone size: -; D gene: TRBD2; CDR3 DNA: TGTGCCAGCAGCTTATTTAACATTCGAGCGGGAGGTAAAAACAATGAGCAGTTCTTC; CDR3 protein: CASSLFNIRAGGKNNEQFF
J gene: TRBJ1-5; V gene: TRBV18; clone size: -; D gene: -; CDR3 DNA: TGTGCCAGCTCACCAGTAGAGAATCAGCCCCAGCATTTT; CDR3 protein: CASSPVENQPQHF
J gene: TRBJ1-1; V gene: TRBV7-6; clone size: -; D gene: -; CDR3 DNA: TGTGCCGGCGGGTGGGGACTTATGAACACTGAAGCTTTCTTT; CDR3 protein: CAGGWGLMNTEAFF
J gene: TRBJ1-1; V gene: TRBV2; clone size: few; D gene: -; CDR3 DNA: TGTGCCAGTAGGTCGAGCACTGAAGCTTTCTTT; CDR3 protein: CASRSSTEAFF
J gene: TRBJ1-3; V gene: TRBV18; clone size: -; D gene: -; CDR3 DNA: TGTGCCAGCTCACCAATCGATTGGAGCTCTGGAAACACCATATATTTT; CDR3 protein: CASSPIDWSSGNTIYF
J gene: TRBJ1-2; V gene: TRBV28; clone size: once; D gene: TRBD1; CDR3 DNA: TGTGCCAGCAGTTTAGGGTCGACAGGGGGCATCTATGGCTACACCTTC; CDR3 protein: CASSLGSTGGIYGYTF
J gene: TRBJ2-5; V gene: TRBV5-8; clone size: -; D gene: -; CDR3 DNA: TGTGCCAGCAGTTTAGAAGGACAGACCCAGTACTTC; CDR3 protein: CASSLEGQTQYF
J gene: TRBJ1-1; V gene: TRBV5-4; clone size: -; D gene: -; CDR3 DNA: TGTGCCAGCAGCCGGGACGGGTCGGGCACTGAAGCTTTCTTT; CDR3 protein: CASSRDGSGTEAFF
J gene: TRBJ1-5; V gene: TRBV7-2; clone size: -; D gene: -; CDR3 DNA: TGTGCCAGCAGCTTAGGAATCTTCCCGGACGGGGAGTATCAGCCCCAGCATTTT; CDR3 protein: CASSLGIFPDGEYQPQHF
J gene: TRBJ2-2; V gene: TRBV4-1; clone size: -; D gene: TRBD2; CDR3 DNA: TGCGCCAGCAGCCAAGATCAAAGCGGGAGCGACTCCGGGGAGCTGTTTTTT; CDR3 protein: CASSQDQSGSDSGELFF
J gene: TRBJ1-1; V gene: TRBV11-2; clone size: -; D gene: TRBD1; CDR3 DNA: TGTGCCAGCAGCCTACAGGGGCGGAACACTGAAGCTTTCTTT; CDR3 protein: CASSLQGRNTEAFF
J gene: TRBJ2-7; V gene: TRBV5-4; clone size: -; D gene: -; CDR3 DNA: TGTGCCAGCAGCCGGATGGGGGTAAGCTCCTACGAGCAGTACTTC; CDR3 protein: CASSRMGVSSYEQYF
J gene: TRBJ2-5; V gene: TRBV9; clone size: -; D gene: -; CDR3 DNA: TGTGCCAGCACCGTAGGGGGGTCTTATTCAGAGACCCAGTACTTC; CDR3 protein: CASTVGGSYSETQYF
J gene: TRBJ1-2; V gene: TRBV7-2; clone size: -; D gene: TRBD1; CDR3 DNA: TGTGCCAGCAGCTTTGGACAGGCGGTGGGCTACACCTTC; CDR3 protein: CASSFGQAVGYTF
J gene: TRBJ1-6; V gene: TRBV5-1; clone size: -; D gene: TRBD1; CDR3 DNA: TGCGCCAGCAGCTTGAGTACAGGGGAAAATTCACCCCTCCACTTT; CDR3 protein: CASSLSTGENSPLHF
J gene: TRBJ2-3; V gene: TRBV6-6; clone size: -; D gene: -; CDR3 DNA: TGTGCCAGCAGTTACGTCATGGATACGCAGTATTTT; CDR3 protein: CASSYVMDTQYF
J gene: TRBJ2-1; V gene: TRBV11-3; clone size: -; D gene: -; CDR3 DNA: TGTGCCAGCAGCTTGGGGGGGGCCTCCTACAATGAGCAGTTCTTC; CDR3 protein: CASSLGGASYNEQFF
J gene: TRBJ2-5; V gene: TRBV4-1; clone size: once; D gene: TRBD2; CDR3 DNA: TGCGCCAGCAGCAAAAGAGGGGTGATAGCGGGGGGCAGGAGAGAGACCCAGTACTTC; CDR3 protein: CASSKRGVIAGGRRETQYF
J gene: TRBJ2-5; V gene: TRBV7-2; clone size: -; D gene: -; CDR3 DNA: TGTGCCAGCAGCTTAGAACAGGGCGTAGAGACCCAGTACTTC; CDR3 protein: CASSLEQGVETQYF